These 6 T cell receptor beta chains were all obtained from the same sample, sequenced in a study of T-cell reconstitution after alpha-beta-depleted transplantation in children. The TCRbeta library was prepared with unique molecular identifiers. TCRdb re-derived calls from the PCR reads in MiXCR, one entry per CDR3 protein. The repertoire consists of approximately 510,000 distinct CDR3 sequences, with approximately 20% occurring once and the leading ten covering over 3%. Specimen: PBMCs from the stem cell graft donor, collected from the stem cell graft. Every receptor here comes from a human donor who donated a stem cell graft to a child with acute lymphoblastic leukemia.

This clonotype was detected a few times. The chain combines TRBV3-1 with TRBJ2-7, with TRBD2 matching over 8 bases. CDR1 and CDR2 (germline): LGHDT, YNNKEL (reference sequence). The V gene end was trimmed by 3 bases and the J gene end by 6 bases; junction bases not matched to a gene: 7. The CDR3 is made up of 14 amino acids. The CDR3 DNA reads as TGTGCCAGCAGCCACCGAAGCGGGAGTGCCGAGCAGTACTTC. Its translation is CASSHRSGSAEQYF.

This clonotype was seen a few times. The chain combines TRBV20-1 with TRBJ2-7; D remains unclear. The V gene's germline CDR1 is DFQATT and CDR2 SNEGSKA (reference sequence). This CDR3 comprises 13 residues. V lost 4 bases and J lost 3, with 13 bases in between. CDR3 residues: CSATELTIYEQYF. CDR3 DNA sequence: TGCAGTGCTACCGAACTTACCATCTACGAGCAGTACTTC.

This clonotype was counted between two and nine times. CDR3 residues: CATSRSTPEHEQYF. CDR3 DNA: TGTGCCACCAGCCGGAGCACACCCGAGCACGAGCAGTACTTC. The chain has TRBV15 and TRBJ2-7; no reliable D call. Germline V gene lookup returns CDR1 LNHNV and CDR2 YYDKDF (reference sequence). The V gene lost 5 bases and the J gene lost 5 bases, with 16 bases spanning the gap. The CDR3 runs 14 residues.

This clonotype occurred many times. V usage is TRBV5-5 and J usage is TRBJ1-5; the D gene is possibly TRBD1 (6 bases). The length of the CDR3 is 15 residues. V lost 0 bases, J lost 2 bases, and 9 bases lay in between. In germline, CDR1 is SGHKS, CDR2 YYEKEE (reference sequence). The CDR3: CASSLAGVGNQPQHF. The DNA of the CDR3 is TGTGCCAGCAGCTTGGCAGGGGTGGGCAATCAGCCCCAGCATTTT.

V and J are TRBV10-3 and TRBJ2-7; TRBD2 is a possible D gene (6 bases). V was trimmed by 2 bases and J by 4 bases, leaving 18 bases between them. The germline CDR1 and CDR2 sequences are ENHRY and SYGVKD. The CDR3 covers 16 residues. The CDR3: CAISEIEAAGGYEQYF. The CDR3 nucleotides read TGTGCCATCAGTGAGATTGAGGCGGCCGGAGGGTACGAGCAGTACTTC.

This rearrangement joins TRBV20-1 to TRBJ2-7, with D possibly being TRBD2 (5 bases). The V end lost 3 bases, the J end lost 0 bases, and 9 bases lay between the germline ends. The length of the CDR3 is 13 residues. The germline V gene encodes CDR1 DFQATT and CDR2 SNEGSKA (reference sequence). The DNA for the CDR3 is TGCAGTGCTAGTCCCAGCGGCTCCTACGAGCAGTACTTC. It specifies CSASPSGSYEQYF.